The rows below give T cell receptor beta chains drawn from one sample of a study of shared clonotypes between healthy human individuals. The repertoire was sequenced with immunoSEQ multiplex PCR; TCRdb's copy has only in-frame clones and lacks some. Here the sample spans 2 million to 3 million clones, over 85% being singletons. Sequencing used naive CD4+ T cells from PBMCs. These receptors all come from a man younger than 30 in good health. Some clones in this sample may be carry-over from other donors' samples. Each CDR3 is given with its conserved first and last residue. A D gene is named only where the DNA matches it firmly. Clone size is stated in some rows and not others, as once, few, many or a class when expanded.

-	-	TRBV5-6	TRBJ2-5	CASSWTLDQETQYF	TGTGCCAGCAGCTGGACACTAGATCAAGAGACCCAGTACTTC
-	-	TRBV2	TRBJ1-1	CASRKQGLNTEAFF	TGTGCCAGCAGAAAACAGGGATTGAACACTGAAGCTTTCTTT
few	-	TRBV30	TRBJ1-1	CAWSVGNMNAEAFF	TGTGCCTGGAGTGTAGGCAATATGAACGCTGAAGCTTTCTTT
-	-	TRBV15	TRBJ1-2	CATTISGSDYGYTF	TGTGCCACCACTATCTCGGGCAGTGACTATGGCTACACCTTC
-	-	TRBV5-1	TRBJ1-1	CASSRGEPNTEAFF	TGCGCCAGCAGTCGGGGGGAACCTAACACTGAAGCTTTCTTT
-	-	TRBV6-5	TRBJ1-5	CASSLDRMNQPQHF	TGTGCCAGCAGTCTTGACAGGATGAATCAGCCCCAGCATTTT
-	-	TRBV7-2	TRBJ2-2	CASSLTPQGAGTGELFF	TGTGCCAGCAGCTTAACCCCACAGGGAGCTGGCACCGGGGAGCTGTTTTTT
-	TRBD1	TRBV29-1	TRBJ2-2	CSVSRDSTGELFF	TGCAGCGTTTCCCGGGACAGCACCGGGGAGCTGTTTTTT
-	-	TRBV2	TRBJ2-7	CASTAQGHEQYF	TGTGCCAGCACGGCCCAGGGCCACGAGCAGTACTTC
-	-	TRBV30	TRBJ2-7	CAWGEISYEQYF	TGTGCCTGGGGGGAGATCTCCTACGAGCAGTACTTC
-	-	TRBV2	TRBJ2-7	CASSAERLELTYEQYF	TGTGCCAGCAGTGCAGAGAGACTAGAGCTAACCTACGAGCAGTACTTC
-	-	TRBV9	TRBJ2-7	CASSVGRGSYEQYF	TGTGCCAGCAGCGTCGGAAGGGGCTCCTACGAGCAGTACTTC
-	TRBD1	TRBV30	TRBJ2-6	CAWCTGAGTNVLTF	TGTGCCTGGTGCACAGGGGCTGGGACCAACGTCCTGACTTTC
-	TRBD1	TRBV10-3	TRBJ2-5	CATSRDRGETQYF	TGTGCCACTTCCAGGGACAGGGGGGAGACCCAGTACTTC
-	-	TRBV6-6	TRBJ1-4	CASSYSSRGGEKLFF	TGTGCCAGCAGTTACAGTAGCAGGGGTGGTGAAAAACTGTTTTTT
-	-	TRBV7-8	TRBJ1-1	CASSHGRIVRGSAEAFF	TGTGCCAGCAGCCACGGCAGAATCGTCAGGGGAAGCGCTGAAGCTTTCTTT
-	-	TRBV19	TRBJ1-4	CATRHTAYNEKLFF	TGTGCCACCCGACATACAGCCTATAATGAAAAACTGTTTTTT
-	-	TRBV19	TRBJ1-5	CASSIRQNARPQHF	TGTGCCAGTAGTATAAGACAGAACGCAAGGCCCCAGCATTTT